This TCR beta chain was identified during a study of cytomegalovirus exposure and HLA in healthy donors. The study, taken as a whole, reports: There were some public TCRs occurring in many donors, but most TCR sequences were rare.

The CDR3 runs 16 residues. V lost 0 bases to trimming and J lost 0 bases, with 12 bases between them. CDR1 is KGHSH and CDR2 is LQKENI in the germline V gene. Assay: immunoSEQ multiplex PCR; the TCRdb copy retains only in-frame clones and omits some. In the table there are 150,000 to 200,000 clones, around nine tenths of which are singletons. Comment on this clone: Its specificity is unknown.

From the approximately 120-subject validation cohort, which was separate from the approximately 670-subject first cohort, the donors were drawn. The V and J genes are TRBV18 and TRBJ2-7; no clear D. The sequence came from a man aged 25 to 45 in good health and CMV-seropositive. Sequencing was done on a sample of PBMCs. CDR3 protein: CASSPPGWVSSYEQYF. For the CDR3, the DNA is TGTGCCAGCTCACCACCCGGTTGGGTATCCTCCTACGAGCAGTACTTC.